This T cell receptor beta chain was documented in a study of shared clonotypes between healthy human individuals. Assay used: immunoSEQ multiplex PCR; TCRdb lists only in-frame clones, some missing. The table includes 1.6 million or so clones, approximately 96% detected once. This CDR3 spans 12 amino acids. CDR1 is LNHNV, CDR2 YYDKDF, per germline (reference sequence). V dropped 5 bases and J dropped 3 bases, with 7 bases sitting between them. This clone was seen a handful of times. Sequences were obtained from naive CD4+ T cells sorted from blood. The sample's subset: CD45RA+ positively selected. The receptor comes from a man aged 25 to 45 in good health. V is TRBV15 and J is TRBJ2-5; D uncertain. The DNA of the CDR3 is TGTGCCACCAGCCGGGCCGAAGAGACCCAGTACTTC. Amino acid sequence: CATSRAEETQYF.